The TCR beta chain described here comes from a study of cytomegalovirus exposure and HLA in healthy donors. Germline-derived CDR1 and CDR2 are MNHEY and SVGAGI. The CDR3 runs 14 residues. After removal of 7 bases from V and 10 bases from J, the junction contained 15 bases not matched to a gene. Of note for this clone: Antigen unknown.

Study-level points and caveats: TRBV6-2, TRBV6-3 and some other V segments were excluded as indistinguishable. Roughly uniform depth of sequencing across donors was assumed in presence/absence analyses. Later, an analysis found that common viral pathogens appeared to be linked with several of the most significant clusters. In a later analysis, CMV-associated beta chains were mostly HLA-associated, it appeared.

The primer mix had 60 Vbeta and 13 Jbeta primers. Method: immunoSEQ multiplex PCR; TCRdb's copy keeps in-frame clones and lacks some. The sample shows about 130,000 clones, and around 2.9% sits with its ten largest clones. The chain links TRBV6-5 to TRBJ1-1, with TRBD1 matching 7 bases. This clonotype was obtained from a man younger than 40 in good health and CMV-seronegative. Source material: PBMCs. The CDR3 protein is CASTPRGYALGAFF. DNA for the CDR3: TGTGCCAGCACTCCCAGGGGGTATGCACTGGGAGCTTTCTTT.